This TCR beta chain emerged from a study of T cells in Graves' hyperthyroidism and ophthalmopathy. Ten or more counts support this clonotype. The target antigen is unknown. The germline V gene encodes CDR1 SGHAT and CDR2 FQNNGV. V was pared by 5 bases and J by 10 bases, with 10 bases of the junction left unmatched. The CDR3 runs to 13 residues. RNA transcripts provided the source from which TCR beta CDR3 regions were amplified. A first-round RT-PCR of the TCR CDR3 used the HTBI primer set. One entry per CDR3 protein, called by TCRdb with MiXCR from the multiplex PCR reads. The table shows about 640,000 distinct CDR3 sequences, with about 20% occurring only once. Uncontrolled infection, other autoimmune disease, pregnancy or lactation disqualified patients from enrolment. General study results and limits: Most thyroid-expanded clonotypes above 0.001 were also found in blood.

The material sequenced was blood. The chain uses TRBV11-2 and TRBJ1-1; 7 bases fit TRBD1. The TCR comes from a man aged 25-40 years with Graves' ophthalmopathy. The CDR3 loop is CASSQGEGLAAFF. As DNA, the CDR3 is TGTGCCAGCAGCCAGGGGGAGGGCCTGGCAGCTTTCTTT.